This TCR beta chain was documented in a study of cytomegalovirus exposure and HLA in healthy donors. Findings and caveats of the study: From TCR beta sequences, most subjects' HLA-A and HLA-B alleles were reportedly predicted accurately.

CDR1 and CDR2 from the germline V gene are LGHNT and FRNRAP. The CDR3 spans 15 residues. Trimming took 6 bases from V and 5 from J, leaving 19 bases between them. This clone is a singleton in its sample. Its antigen is undetermined. The PCR employed 60 Vbeta primers together with 13 Jbeta primers. TCRdb keeps only in-frame clones here, not all; method: immunoSEQ multiplex PCR. The sample consists of about 120,000 clones, about four fifths of them appearing once. Sample: PBMCs. The chain joins TRBV12-5 to TRBJ2-5; D remains ambiguous. The origin of this receptor is a female donor in good health and CMV-seropositive. This CDR3 reads CASGSPNRLMETQYF. The CDR3, as DNA: TGTGCTAGTGGCTCCCCTAATCGGTTGATGGAGACCCAGTACTTC.